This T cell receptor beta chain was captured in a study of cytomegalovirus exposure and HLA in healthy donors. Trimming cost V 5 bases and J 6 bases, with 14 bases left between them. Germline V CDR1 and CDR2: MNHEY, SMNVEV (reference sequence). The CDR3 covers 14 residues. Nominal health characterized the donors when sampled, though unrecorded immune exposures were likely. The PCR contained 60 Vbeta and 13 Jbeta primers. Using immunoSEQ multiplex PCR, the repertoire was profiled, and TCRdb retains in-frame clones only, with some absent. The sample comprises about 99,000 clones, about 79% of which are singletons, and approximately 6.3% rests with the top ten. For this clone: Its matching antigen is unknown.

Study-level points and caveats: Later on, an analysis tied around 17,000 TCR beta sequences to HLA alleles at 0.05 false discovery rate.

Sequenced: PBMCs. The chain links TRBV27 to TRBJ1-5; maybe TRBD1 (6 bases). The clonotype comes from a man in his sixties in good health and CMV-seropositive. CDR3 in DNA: TGTGCCAGCAGTCTCGACAGGACTAGTCAGCCCCAGCATTTT. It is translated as CASSLDRTSQPQHF.